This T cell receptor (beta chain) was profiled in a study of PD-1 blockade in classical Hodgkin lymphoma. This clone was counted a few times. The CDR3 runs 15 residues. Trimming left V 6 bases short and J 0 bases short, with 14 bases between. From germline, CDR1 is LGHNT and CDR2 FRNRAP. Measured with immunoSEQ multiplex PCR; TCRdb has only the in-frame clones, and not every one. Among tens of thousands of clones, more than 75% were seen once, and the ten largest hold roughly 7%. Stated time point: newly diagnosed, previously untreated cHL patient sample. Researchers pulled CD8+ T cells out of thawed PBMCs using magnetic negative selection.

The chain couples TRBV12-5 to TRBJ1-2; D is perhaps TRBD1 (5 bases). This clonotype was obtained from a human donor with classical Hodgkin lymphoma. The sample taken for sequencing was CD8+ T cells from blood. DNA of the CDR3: TGTGCTAGTGGCCTGATAGGGGTGGCTAACTATGGCTACACCTTC. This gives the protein CASGLIGVANYGYTF.